The 13 T cell receptor beta chains presented below share a single source sample, sequenced in a study of T cell repertoires in cytomegalovirus infection. These TCRs' antigens remain unknown. MiXCR, applied by TCRdb to the reads, yields one record per CDR3 protein. This sample has roughly 500,000 distinct CDR3 sequences, with 30% to 40% found just once. The sequencing here drew on cultured PBMCs, taken from culture after CMV antigen stimulation. All receptors come from a human donor in good health (CMV status not recorded). Some clones in this sample may be carry-over from other donors' samples.

This clonotype was recorded only once. The chain recombines TRBV28 with TRBJ1-5; the D gene is possibly TRBD1 (6 bases). V lost 4 bases and J 5 bases, leaving 12 bases between the germline ends. The CDR3 consists of 14 residues. From germline, CDR1 is MDHEN and CDR2 SYDVKM. The CDR3 reads CASSYRVGDQPQHF. CDR3 coding DNA: TGTGCCAGCAGTTACAGGGTTGGCGATCAGCCCCAGCATTTT.

The genes are TRBV7-8 and TRBJ1-5; weak D call: TRBD1 (5 bases). The CDR3 is 14 residues long. With 1 base removed from V and 6 bases from J, the gap between germline ends came to 10 bases. Germline CDR1 SGHVS, CDR2 FQNEAQ. The CDR3 here is CASSLDQGSQPQHF. CDR3 coding DNA: TGTGCCAGCAGCTTAGACCAGGGTAGTCAGCCCCAGCATTTT.

This clonotype turned up a few times. The chain joins TRBV18 to TRBJ1-1; possible D gene TRBD1, 5 bases. The V gene lost 0 bases and the J gene lost 5 bases, with 13 bases spanning the gap. Germline CDR1 KGHSH, CDR2 LQKENI. This CDR3 has 15 amino acids. The CDR3 loop reads CASSPPSRGWTEAFF. The CDR3 DNA reads TGTGCCAGCTCACCACCGTCGCGGGGCTGGACTGAAGCTTTCTTT.

This clonotype was detected a few times. This chain connects TRBV29-1 to TRBJ1-2; 7 positions agree with TRBD1. The CDR3 has 14 amino acids. V was clipped by 3 bases and J by 4 bases; unmatched bases: 8. Germline-derived CDR1 and CDR2 are SQVTM and ANQGSEA. The CDR3 DNA reads as TGCAGCGTTGAGGGGGGGACAGAAATCTATGGCTACACCTTC. It codes for CSVEGGTEIYGYTF.

The table lists this clonotype with a few counts. This chain uses TRBV7-6 with TRBJ2-1, with 7 bases aligning to TRBD2. This CDR3 has 14 residues. Unmatched junction bases numbered 4, after V lost 0 bases and J lost 8 bases. Germline CDR1 and CDR2: SGHVS and FNYEAQ. CDR3 in DNA: TGTGCCAGCAGCTTAGCCGGACGGGGGGATGAGCAGTTCTTC. This codes for CASSLAGRGDEQFF.

The rearrangement links TRBV6-5 to TRBJ1-1; tentatively, D is TRBD1 (6 bases). This CDR3 has 15 amino acids. V was trimmed by 7 bases and J by 5 bases, leaving 20 bases between them. Germline V gives CDR1 MNHEY, CDR2 SVGAGI. DNA for the CDR3: TGTGCCAGCAAAATCGGAGGGGGGCGCTTGACTGAAGCTTTCTTT. This sequence encodes CASKIGGGRLTEAFF.

This clonotype was seen a few times. The V call is TRBV10-2, the J call TRBJ1-1; D call uncertain. Germline CDR1 WSHSY, CDR2 SAAADI. This CDR3 is built from 13 residues. The germline V and J ends were trimmed by 6 bases and 0 bases, with 8 bases remaining between them. CDR3 in amino acids: CASRLTMNTEAFF. The CDR3 DNA reads TGCGCCAGCAGGCTGACAATGAACACTGAAGCTTTCTTT.

The chain recombines TRBV18 with TRBJ1-4; D gene unclear. V gave up 4 bases and J gave up 5 bases, with 11 bases separating them. This CDR3 contains 14 residues. Germline CDR1 reads KGHSH; CDR2 reads LQKENI. The CDR3 protein is CASSRSFLNEKLFF. In DNA form, the CDR3 reads TGTGCCAGCTCACGCTCCTTTTTGAATGAAAAACTGTTTTTT. The whole variable domain, remainder taken from reference TRBV18 and TRBJ1-4, is NAGVMQNPRHLVRRRGQEARLRCSPMKGHSHVYWYRQLPEEGLKFMVYLQKENIIDESGMPKERFSAEFPKEGPSILRIQQVVRGDSAAYFCASSRSFLNEKLFFGSGTQLSVL.

CDR3 nucleotide sequence: TGTGCCAGCAGTTACTCTGATGGAAGCACAGATACGCAGTATTTT. Translating gives CASSYSDGSTDTQYF. This sequence joins TRBV6-6 and TRBJ2-3; D gene unclear. This CDR3 is built from 15 residues. The germline V and J ends were trimmed by 0 bases and 0 bases, with 7 bases remaining between them. Germline CDR1 MNHNY, CDR2 SVGAGI (reference sequence).

Points on this clonotype: Relative to the germline gene, one junction end is altered; a read error may explain this. The rearrangement uses TRBV12-3 or TRBV12-4 and TRBJ1-5, with 9 bases that match TRBD1. This CDR3 spans 19 amino acids. In DNA form, the CDR3 reads TGTGCCAGCAGTCAGGGACAGGGAGGACCTGGGTATAGCAAACAGCCCCAGCATTTT. Its translation: CASSQGQGGPGYSKQPQHF.

This clonotype was seen only a few times. The chain joins TRBV12-3 or TRBV12-4 to TRBJ2-6, with 7 positions matching TRBD2. The CDR3 spans 15 residues. Trimming at V came to 7 bases and at J to 0 bases, leaving 3 bases not matched to a gene. CDR3 loop: CASTGGHSGANVLTF. CDR3 nucleotide sequence: TGTGCCAGCACGGGGGGTCACTCTGGGGCCAACGTCCTGACTTTC.

The table lists this clonotype with many counts. This chain uses TRBV7-8 with TRBJ2-1; tentative D call: TRBD2 (5 bases). The CDR3 spans 14 residues. V lost 1 base and J 7 bases, leaving 11 bases between the germline ends. In germline, CDR1 is SGHVS, CDR2 FQNEAQ. CDR3 DNA sequence: TGTGCCAGCAGCTTAGAGAGTAGCGAGAATGAGCAGTTCTTC. This sequence encodes CASSLESSENEQFF.

This chain uses TRBV4-3 with TRBJ2-1; D is perhaps TRBD2 (6 bases). Trimming shortened V by 0 bases and J by 8 bases, and 14 bases separated the two germline ends. This CDR3 spans 15 amino acids. CDR1 is LGHNA and CDR2 is YSLEER in the germline V gene. The CDR3 sequence: CASSQESFTGDEQFF. CDR3 coding DNA: TGCGCCAGCAGCCAAGAATCCTTTACGGGAGATGAGCAGTTCTTC.